These 23 T cell receptor beta chains came from one sample sequenced in a study of cytotoxic CD8 clonotypes in ibrutinib-treated CLL. Sequenced by immunoSEQ multiplex PCR; TCRdb stores in-frame clones only, minus some. Of 40,000 to 50,000 clones listed, roughly 63% are singletons. The sample in question was PBMCs, obtained after 24 months of ibrutinib treatment. Every receptor here comes from a human donor with chronic lymphocytic leukemia.

The chain combines TRBV5-1 with TRBJ2-7; TRBD1 might be the D (5 bases). V was cut by 0 bases and J by 0 bases, with 10 bases left in between. The CDR3 extends over 15 amino acids. Germline V gene lookup returns CDR1 SGHRS and CDR2 YFSETQ. The CDR3, as DNA: TGCGCCAGCAGCTTGGAGGACACCCGCTCCTACGAGCAGTACTTC. Amino acid sequence: CASSLEDTRSYEQYF.

The chain couples TRBV4-1 to TRBJ1-5, with D perhaps TRBD1 (6 bases). The V end lost 0 bases, the J end lost 1 base, and 13 bases lay between the germline ends. From germline, CDR1 is MGHRA and CDR2 YSYEKL. CDR3 length equals 17 residues. The CDR3 DNA sequence: TGCGCCAGCAGCCAAGAAGTCGGGGGCAAGAGCAATCAGCCCCAGCATTTT. Translating gives CASSQEVGGKSNQPQHF.

V gene TRBV7-9 combines with J gene TRBJ1-2; 8 bases line up with TRBD1. This CDR3 contains 14 residues. With V trimmed by 4 bases and J by 3 bases, 4 bases remained unmatched. Germline CDR1 and CDR2: SEHNR and FQNEAQ (reference sequence). CDR3 DNA: TGTGCCAGCAGCTCCTTGGACAGGGACTATGGCTACACCTTC. Translating it yields CASSSLDRDYGYTF.

The J gene is TRBJ2-1, the V gene TRBV12-5, with a possible D match to TRBD1 (5 bases). The V end lost 6 bases, the J end lost 8 bases, and 8 bases lay between the germline ends. From germline, CDR1 is LGHNT and CDR2 FRNRAP. The CDR3 length is 11 residues. CDR3 residues: CASGLRDEQFF. The CDR3 DNA follows: TGTGCTAGTGGCCTCAGGGATGAGCAGTTCTTC.

The chain employs TRBV2 and TRBJ1-5; no clear D. Germline V gene data show CDR1 as SNHLY and CDR2 as FYNNEI. V was pared by 1 base and J by 5 bases, with 15 bases between. This CDR3 has 16 amino acids. CDR3 region: CASSEENTGLHQPQHF. In DNA form, the CDR3 reads TGTGCCAGCAGTGAAGAGAACACCGGATTGCATCAGCCCCAGCATTTT.

This clone was found a few times. The chain employs TRBV5-4 and TRBJ2-4; D unresolved. Germline-derived CDR1 and CDR2 are SGHNT and YYREEE (reference sequence). The CDR3 is 16 amino acids. V dropped 3 bases and J dropped 0 bases, with 13 bases sitting between them. CDR3 protein: CASSSDVSSAKNIQYF. The CDR3 coding sequence is TGTGCCAGCAGCTCGGATGTAAGCTCAGCCAAAAACATTCAGTACTTC.

The rearrangement links TRBV5-6 to TRBJ1-1; D gene uncertain. Germline CDR1 and CDR2: SGHDT and YYEEEE. Between the trimmed V and J ends, which lost 0 bases and 4 bases, there was a span of 10 bases. The CDR3 length is 14 residues. The CDR3 region is CASSLVGPTTEAFF. The CDR3 bases are TGTGCCAGCAGCTTGGTGGGCCCTACCACTGAAGCTTTCTTT. Supplemented by reference TRBV5-6 and TRBJ1-1, the full variable domain reads DAGVTQSPTHLIKTRGQQVTLRCSPKSGHDTVSWYQQALGQGPQFIFQYYEEEERQRGNFPDRFSGHQFPNYSSELNVNALLLGDSALYLCASSLVGPTTEAFFGQGTRLTVV.

The V call is TRBV25-1, the J call TRBJ1-5; D possibly corresponds to TRBD1 (6 bases). The CDR3 length is 18 residues. Germline V lookup: CDR1 MGHDK, CDR2 SYGVNS. V was shortened by 9 bases and J by 0 bases, with 24 bases between the two germline ends. DNA for the CDR3: TGTGCCAGTCCACCGGGACACAAGATATTTAATAGCAATCAGCCCCAGCATTTT. The encoded protein is CASPPGHKIFNSNQPQHF.

This clone turned up a few times. The chain carries TRBV2 and TRBJ1-3, with unresolved D. The CDR3 is 11 residues long. The germline CDR1 and CDR2 sequences are SNHLY and FYNNEI. The ends were cut back, 7 bases at V and 4 bases at J, with 5 bases in the middle. The CDR3: CASMVGNTIYF. DNA of the CDR3: TGTGCCAGCATGGTAGGAAACACCATATATTTT.

Only a few counts were recorded for this clone. The rearrangement joins TRBV28 to TRBJ1-2; no definite D call. With 2 bases removed from V and 5 bases from J, the gap between germline ends came to 6 bases. Germline CDR1 is MDHEN and CDR2 is SYDVKM. This CDR3 contains 12 residues. The CDR3 spells CASSLLGYGYTF. The CDR3 DNA is TGTGCCAGCAGTTTACTGGGGTATGGCTACACCTTC.

This clone came up once. The V and J genes are TRBV5-1 and TRBJ1-2, with 8 bases that match TRBD1. This CDR3 contains 16 residues. Germline V lookup: CDR1 SGHRS, CDR2 YFSETQ. The V gene end was trimmed by 3 bases and the J gene end by 0 bases; junction bases not matched to a gene: 7. The CDR3 sequence: CASSSGQGQTNYGYTF. Here the CDR3 DNA reads TGCGCCAGCAGCTCAGGACAGGGCCAGACTAACTATGGCTACACCTTC.

This chain connects TRBV28 to TRBJ1-5; no reliable D call. The germline V and J ends were trimmed by 1 base and 2 bases, with 6 bases remaining between them. This CDR3 spans 14 amino acids. The germline gives CDR1 MDHEN, CDR2 SYDVKM. The CDR3 region has the DNA TGTGCCAGCAGTTTATTGCTTGGCAATCAGCCCCAGCATTTT. It is translated as CASSLLLGNQPQHF.

V gene TRBV7-9 combines with J gene TRBJ2-2; 8 bases match TRBD1. The CDR3 runs to 15 residues. V shed 6 bases, J shed 1 base, and the junction held 4 bases outside the gene matches. CDR1 is SEHNR, CDR2 FQNEAQ, per germline (reference sequence). The CDR3 DNA sequence: TGTGCCAGCAGTCGACAGGGGTTGAACACCGGGGAGCTGTTTTTT. Translation gives CASSRQGLNTGELFF.

This clone showed up just a few times. The chain is built from TRBV29-1 and TRBJ2-3; TRBD1 aligns across 7 bases. The CDR3 is made up of 15 amino acids. The germline gives CDR1 SQVTM, CDR2 ANQGSEA. The ends lost 3 bases at V and 5 bases at J; junction bases unmatched: 11. The CDR3 DNA is TGCAGCGTTGACCTAAGACAGGGTTTCGGAGATACGCAGTATTTT. Protein sequence: CSVDLRQGFGDTQYF.

The V call is TRBV15, the J call TRBJ2-7; no definite D call. The CDR3 has 13 residues. Germline V gene lookup returns CDR1 LNHNV and CDR2 YYDKDF (reference sequence). Trimming took off 0 bases at V and 6 bases at J, with 9 bases between the two ends. CDR3 amino acids: CATSRDEGFEQYF. CDR3 nucleotide sequence: TGTGCCACCAGCAGAGATGAAGGGTTCGAGCAGTACTTC.

This chain joins TRBV18 and TRBJ1-1; no definite D call. The germline gives CDR1 KGHSH, CDR2 LQKENI. This CDR3 has 13 residues. The V end lost 3 bases, the J end lost 3 bases, and 8 bases lay between the germline ends. CDR3 bases: TGTGCCAGCTCACCCTCCGGGGACACTGAAGCTTTCTTT. Translating gives CASSPSGDTEAFF.

The chain carries TRBV5-4 and TRBJ2-5; 9 bases map to TRBD2. V lost 3 bases to trimming and J lost 5 bases; unmatched junction nucleotides: 8. Germline values: CDR1 SGHNT, CDR2 YYREEE (reference sequence). The CDR3 sequence is 15 residues long. This chain's CDR3 is CASSWRGGQSETQYF. The CDR3 nucleotides are TGTGCCAGCAGCTGGCGGGGGGGCCAGTCGGAGACCCAGTACTTC.

The CDR3 sequence: CASSLGPASPLHF. The CDR3 region has the DNA TGTGCCAGTAGCTTGGGGCCGGCTTCACCCCTCCACTTT. This rearrangement joins TRBV19 to TRBJ1-6, with D maybe TRBD1 (5 bases). V lost 6 bases and J 9 bases, leaving 12 bases between the germline ends. The CDR3 contains 13 residues. Germline V lookup: CDR1 LNHDA, CDR2 SQIVND (reference sequence).

The chain employs TRBV4-2 and TRBJ2-3, with D uncertain. This CDR3 has 16 amino acids. Trimming left V 4 bases short and J 4 bases short, with 18 bases between. Germline CDR1 and CDR2: LGHNA and YNFKEQ. CDR3 DNA: TGTGCCAGCAGCCCCCGACTCCCAAGGCCCCCAGATACGCAGTATTTT. Amino acid sequence: CASSPRLPRPPDTQYF.

This chain links TRBV10-2 with TRBJ1-1, with no clear D. The CDR3 is made up of 11 amino acids. Germline CDR1 and CDR2: WSHSY and SAAADI. Deletions cut 6 bases from V and 4 bases from J, with 6 bases between. CDR3 protein: CASRHVTEAFF. The CDR3 region has the DNA TGCGCCAGCAGACACGTCACTGAAGCTTTCTTT.

J is TRBJ2-7 and V is TRBV10-3; D is uncertain. CDR3 length: 13 residues. CDR1 and CDR2 (germline): ENHRY, SYGVKD. With 1 base removed from V and 0 bases from J, the gap between germline ends came to 4 bases. In nucleotides, the CDR3 is TGTGCCATCAGTGAGTACAGCTCCTACGAGCAGTACTTC. This sequence encodes CAISEYSSYEQYF.

V usage is TRBV27 and J usage is TRBJ1-6, with D hard to call. Germline loops: CDR1 MNHEY, CDR2 SMNVEV (reference sequence). The CDR3 runs 14 residues. V lost 6 bases and J lost 0, with 6 bases in between. The CDR3 DNA follows: TGTGCCAGCAGCCGCGGCTCCTATAATTCACCCCTCCACTTT. It specifies CASSRGSYNSPLHF.

The chain is built from TRBV6-6 and TRBJ2-1; no clear D gene. The CDR3 is 14 residues long. The V end lost 5 bases, the J end lost 6 bases, and 14 bases lay between the germline ends. The V gene's germline CDR1 is MNHNY and CDR2 SVGAGI (reference sequence). The CDR3 sequence is CASSPELSLNEQFF. Written as DNA, the CDR3 is TGTGCCAGCAGTCCCGAACTGTCCCTCAATGAGCAGTTCTTC.